The sequence of this TCR beta chain was determined in a study of blood T cell repertoires in COVID-19. Trimming shortened V by 3 bases and J by 5 bases, and 5 bases separated the two germline ends. The V gene's germline CDR1 is LNHDA and CDR2 SQIVND (reference sequence). This CDR3 has 12 residues. The data were produced by immunoSEQ multiplex PCR, yet TCRdb's version contains in-frame clones alone and is incomplete. The table has 180,000 or so clones, around 85% seen once. The sample comprised peripheral blood. The origin of this receptor is a person aged 65 to 79 with COVID-19, enrolled during active disease. The V gene is TRBV19, the J gene TRBJ1-5; no reliable D call. CDR3 amino acids: CASSIQDQPQHF. In DNA form, the CDR3 reads TGTGCCAGTAGTATTCAGGATCAGCCCCAGCATTTT.